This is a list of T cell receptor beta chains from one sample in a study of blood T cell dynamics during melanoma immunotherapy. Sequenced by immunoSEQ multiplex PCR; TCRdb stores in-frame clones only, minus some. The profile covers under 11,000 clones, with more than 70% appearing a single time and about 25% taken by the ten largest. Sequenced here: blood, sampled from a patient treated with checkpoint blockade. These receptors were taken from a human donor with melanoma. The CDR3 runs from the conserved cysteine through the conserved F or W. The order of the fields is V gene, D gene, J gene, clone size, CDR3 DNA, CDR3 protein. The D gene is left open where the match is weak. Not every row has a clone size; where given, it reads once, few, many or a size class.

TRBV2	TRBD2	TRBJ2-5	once	TGTGCCAGCAGTAGGGACTACATAGAAGAGACCCAGTACTTC	CASSRDYIEETQYF
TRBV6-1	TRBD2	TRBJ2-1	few	TGTGCCAGCCGGATGCGGGAGGGCCCCAATGAGCAGTTCTTC	CASRMREGPNEQFF
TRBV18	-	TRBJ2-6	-	TGTGCCAGCCACCCACAGCCCTCTGGGGCCAACGTCCTGACTTTC	CASHPQPSGANVLTF
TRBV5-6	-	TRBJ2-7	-	TGTGCCAGCAGCTTGATTGAGGGCTACCCCTACGAGCAGTACTTC	CASSLIEGYPYEQYF
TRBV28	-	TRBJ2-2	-	TGTGCCAGCAGGGCGTGGGACAAGAACACCGGGGAGCTGTTTTTT	CASRAWDKNTGELFF
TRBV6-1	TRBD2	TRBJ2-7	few	TGTGCCAGCAGTGAAAGCGGGAGTTACGAGCAGTACTTC	CASSESGSYEQYF
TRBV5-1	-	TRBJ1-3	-	TGCGCCAGCAGTGAAGGAAACACCATATATTTT	CASSEGNTIYF
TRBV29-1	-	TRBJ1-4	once	TGCAGCGTTGGTTGGGGGGATGAAAAACTGTTTTTT	CSVGWGDEKLFF
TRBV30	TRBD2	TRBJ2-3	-	TGTGCCTGGAGCGCGGGACTAGCCACAGATACGCAGTATTTT	CAWSAGLATDTQYF
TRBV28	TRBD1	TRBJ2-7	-	TGTGCCAGCAGTTCCCCCCCGACAGGGGGCTCCTACGAGCAGTACTTC	CASSSPPTGGSYEQYF
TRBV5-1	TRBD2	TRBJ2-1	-	TGCGCCAGCAGCTACCTAGCGGGAGACAATGAGCAGTTCTTC	CASSYLAGDNEQFF
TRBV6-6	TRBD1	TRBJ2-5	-	TGTGCCAGCAGGACCACAGGGGGCGAGACCCAGTACTTC	CASRTTGGETQYF
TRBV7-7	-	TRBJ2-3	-	TGTGCTAGCAGCTTATCCGGCCCCGCAGATACGCAGTATTTT	CASSLSGPADTQYF
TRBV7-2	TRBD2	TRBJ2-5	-	TGTGCCAGCAGCTTAGAGGTAGCGGGACGCCAAGAGACCCAGTACTTC	CASSLEVAGRQETQYF
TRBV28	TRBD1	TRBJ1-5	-	TGTGCCACCACCAGGGGGGGCAATCAGCCCCAGCATTTT	CATTRGGNQPQHF
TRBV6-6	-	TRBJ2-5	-	TGTGCCAGCAGTTATGTGGAGACCCAGTACTTC	CASSYVETQYF
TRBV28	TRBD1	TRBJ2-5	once	TGTGCCAGCAGACCCGGGACAGGGCGCTTTCAAGAGACCCAGTACTTC	CASRPGTGRFQETQYF
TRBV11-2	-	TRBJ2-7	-	TGTGCCAGCAGCTTAGGCTGGGACACTTACGAGCAGTACTTC	CASSLGWDTYEQYF
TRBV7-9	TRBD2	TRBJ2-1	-	TGTGCCAGCAGCTTAGAAGGACTAGCGGCCTACAATGAGCAGTTCTTC	CASSLEGLAAYNEQFF
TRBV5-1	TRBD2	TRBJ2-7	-	TGCGCCAGCAGCTTTGGAGCGGGAGCGTCCTACGAGCAGTACTTC	CASSFGAGASYEQYF
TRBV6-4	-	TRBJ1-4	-	TGTGCCAGCAGCCCCGGGTCGGCAACTAATGAAAAACTGTTTTTT	CASSPGSATNEKLFF
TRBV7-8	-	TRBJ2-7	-	TGTGCCAGCAGCCATCCCCCGGGGGGGGGACAGGGCTACTCCTACGAGCAGTACTTC	CASSHPPGGGQGYSYEQYF
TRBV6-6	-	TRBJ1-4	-	TGTGCCAGCACCAAACGGTTAGGGGAGGAAAAACTGTTTTTT	CASTKRLGEEKLFF
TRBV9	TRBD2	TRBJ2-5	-	TGTGCCAGCAGCTCGGGGGGGACTAGGTTCAAGGAGACCCAGTACTTC	CASSSGGTRFKETQYF
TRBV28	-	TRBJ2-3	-	TGTGCCAGCAGTTTAGTGGAGAGTAGCACAGATACGCAGTATTTT	CASSLVESSTDTQYF
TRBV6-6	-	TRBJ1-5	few	TGTGCCAGCACCCCAGGGGAGCCCCAGCATTTT	CASTPGEPQHF
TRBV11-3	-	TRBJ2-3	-	TGTGCCAGCACTCAGGGGTACACAGATACGCAGTATTTT	CASTQGYTDTQYF
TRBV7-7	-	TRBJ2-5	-	TGTGCTAGCAGCGGTTCCTCCCAGGAGACCCAGTACTTC	CASSGSSQETQYF
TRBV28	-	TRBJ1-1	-	TGTGCCAGCAACGCGGGGTCCACTGGAGCTTTCTTT	CASNAGSTGAFF
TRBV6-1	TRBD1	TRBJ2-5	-	TGTGCCAGCAGTGAATGGGACAGGGGAATTGGGGGCCAAGAGACCCAGTACTTC	CASSEWDRGIGGQETQYF
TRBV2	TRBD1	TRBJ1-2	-	TGTGCCAGCAGTGAGGACAGGGGGTCCTATGGCTACACCTTC	CASSEDRGSYGYTF
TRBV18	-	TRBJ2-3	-	TGTGCCAGCTCCCCCGACAGGACAGATACGCAGTATTTT	CASSPDRTDTQYF
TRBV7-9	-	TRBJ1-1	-	TGTGCCAGCAGCTTAGGAGTCCCTGGCGACACTGAAGCTTTCTTT	CASSLGVPGDTEAFF
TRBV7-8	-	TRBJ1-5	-	TGTGCCAGCAGCCCCGGACCCCTGGGCCAGCATTTT	CASSPGPLGQHF
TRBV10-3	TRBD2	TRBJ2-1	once	TGTGCCACCAGTGGGGCTAGCGGGATGGATGGCGAGCAGTTCTTC	CATSGASGMDGEQFF
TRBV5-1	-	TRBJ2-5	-	TGCGCCAGCAGCCCGGGGACACCCACCGAGACCCAGTACTTC	CASSPGTPTETQYF
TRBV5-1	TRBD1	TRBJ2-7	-	TGCGCCAGCAGCGAAAGGGACAGGGGTAAGGACGAGCAGTACTTC	CASSERDRGKDEQYF
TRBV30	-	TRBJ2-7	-	TGTGCCTGGAGCCCCGACGTCTCCTACGAGCAGTACTTC	CAWSPDVSYEQYF
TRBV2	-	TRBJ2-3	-	TGTGCCAGCAGAGAAACAGGGATGAACACAGATACGCAGTATTTT	CASRETGMNTDTQYF
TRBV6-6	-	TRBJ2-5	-	TGTGCCAGCACCCCCCCAGGGCAAGAGACCCAGTACTTC	CASTPPGQETQYF
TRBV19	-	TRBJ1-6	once	TGTGCCAGTAGCCCACAGGGTGAGGGTTCACCCCTCCACTTT	CASSPQGEGSPLHF
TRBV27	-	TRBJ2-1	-	TGTGCCAGCTCCTTTGGGCCCCCAGGGCAGTTCTTC	CASSFGPPGQFF
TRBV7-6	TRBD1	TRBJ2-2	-	TGTGCCAGCAGCTTAGGGCAGGGGGCGAGCACCGGGGAGCTGTTTTTT	CASSLGQGASTGELFF
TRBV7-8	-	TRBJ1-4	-	TGTGCCAGCAACCCGGACGGGGGGATTAATGAAAAACTGTTTTTT	CASNPDGGINEKLFF
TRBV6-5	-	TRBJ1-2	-	TGTGCCAGCAGTTATGGGGTAGGAGAAAACTATGGCTACACCTTC	CASSYGVGENYGYTF
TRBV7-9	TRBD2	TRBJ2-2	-	TGTGCCAGCAGCTTAGGCGGGAGCGCCGGGGAGCTGTTTTTT	CASSLGGSAGELFF
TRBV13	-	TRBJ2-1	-	TGTGCCAGCAGCCCCCCGGGGTACAATGAGCAGTTCTTC	CASSPPGYNEQFF
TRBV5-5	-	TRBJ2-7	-	TGTGCCAGCAGCTTGGTGTTCGGCTCCTACGAGCAGTACTTC	CASSLVFGSYEQYF
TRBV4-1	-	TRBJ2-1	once	TGCGCCAGCAGCCCCATCAGGGGGAGGGCACGTGAGCAGTTCTTC	CASSPIRGRAREQFF
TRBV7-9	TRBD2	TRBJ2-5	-	TGTGCCAGCAGGCGGGGGATGAGAGAGACCCAGTACTTC	CASRRGMRETQYF
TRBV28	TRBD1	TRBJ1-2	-	TGTGCCAGCAGTTTACGGGACAGGATATACTATGGCTACACCTTC	CASSLRDRIYYGYTF
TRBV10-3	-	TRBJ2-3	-	TGTGCCATCAAGCCGGGACAAGGCACAGATACGCAGTATTTT	CAIKPGQGTDTQYF
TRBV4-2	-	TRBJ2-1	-	TGTGCCAGCAGCCAAGATCCTGACGGGAATGAGCAGTTCTTC	CASSQDPDGNEQFF
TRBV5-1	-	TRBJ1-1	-	TGCGCCAGCAGCTTCGACCCGGGGACTGAAGCTTTCTTT	CASSFDPGTEAFF
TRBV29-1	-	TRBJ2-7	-	TGCAGCGTCTCGGACAGCTACGAGCAGTACTTC	CSVSDSYEQYF
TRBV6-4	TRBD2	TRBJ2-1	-	TGTGCCAGCAGCCCCGGGGGGGGAGGAGGGGATGAGCAGTTCTTC	CASSPGGGGGDEQFF
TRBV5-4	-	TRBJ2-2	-	TGTGCCAGCAGCTTGGGGCAGGGTTACACCGGGGAGCTGTTTTTT	CASSLGQGYTGELFF
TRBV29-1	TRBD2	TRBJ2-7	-	TGCAGCGTCCAGGGCGGTGCGGGAGGGCGGGCTGACGAGCAGTACTTC	CSVQGGAGGRADEQYF
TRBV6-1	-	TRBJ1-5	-	TGTGCCAGCACCCACGGCAATCAGCCCCAGCATTTT	CASTHGNQPQHF
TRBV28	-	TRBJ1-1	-	TGTGCCAGCACGGCGAACACTGAAGCTTTCTTT	CASTANTEAFF